The 24 T cell receptor beta chains reported below all come from one sample, sequenced in a study of regulatory T cells in long-lasting Graves disease. Documented time point: persistent/refractory GD, antithyroid drugs over 5 years with positive TRAb. TCR sequences were obtained from RNA taken from PBMCs. The TCR beta library used iRepertoire HTBI primers with Arm-PCR amplification of CDR3. TCRdb redid the calling of the multiplex PCR reads with MiXCR, one entry per CDR3 protein. The sample consists of approximately 380,000 distinct CDR3 sequences, around 20% of them appearing once. Sequencing was performed on peripheral blood mononuclear cells (PBMCs), taken when the disease was refractory, from a patient treated with antithyroid drugs. These TCRs come from a female donor with Graves disease.

This clonotype has a count of ten or more. The chain has TRBV20-1 and TRBJ1-5; 7 bases agree with TRBD1. Germline V gives CDR1 DFQATT, CDR2 SNEGSKA (reference sequence). V lost 3 bases, J lost 3 bases, and 5 bases stayed unmatched. The length of the CDR3 is 14 residues. CDR3: CSASTGDVNQPQHF. CDR3 DNA: TGCAGTGCTAGTACAGGGGATGTCAATCAGCCCCAGCATTTT.

This clonotype has just a few counts. The V gene is TRBV15, the J gene TRBJ1-1, with D perhaps matching TRBD1 (5 bases). Germline assignment: CDR1 LNHNV and CDR2 YYDKDF (reference sequence). The ends were cut back, 4 bases at V and 7 bases at J, with 16 bases in the middle. This CDR3 has 14 residues. The chain's CDR3 is CATSTNSVGGEAFF. Written as DNA, the CDR3 is TGTGCCACCAGCACCAACTCGGTCGGGGGTGAAGCTTTCTTT.

The chain combines TRBV11-2 with TRBJ2-2; 8 bases are a match to TRBD1. The J segment lost 0 bases and the V segment lost 5 bases, leaving 2 bases of the junction unmatched. Germline assignment: CDR1 SGHAT and CDR2 FQNNGV. The CDR3 runs 15 residues. The CDR3 reads CASSQGAANTGELFF. CDR3 coding DNA: TGTGCCAGCAGCCAGGGGGCCGCGAACACCGGGGAGCTGTTTTTT.

There are a few counts of this clonotype. This chain joins TRBV30 and TRBJ1-2; D gene unclear. Trimming shortened V by 4 bases and J by 3 bases, and 9 bases separated the two germline ends. The CDR3 runs 12 residues. Germline CDR1 is GTSNPN and CDR2 is SVGIG (reference sequence). This chain's CDR3 is CAWMAEYYGYTF. The CDR3, as DNA: TGTGCCTGGATGGCAGAATACTATGGCTACACCTTC.

Many counts were recorded for this clonotype. The chain is built from TRBV2 and TRBJ2-7; either TRBD1 or TRBD2 may fit D (5 bases each). Deletions cut 5 bases from V and 2 bases from J, with 10 bases between. Per germline, CDR1 SNHLY and CDR2 FYNNEI. The CDR3 sequence is 13 residues long. The CDR3 region is CASSPQEAYEQYF. In nucleotides, the CDR3 is TGTGCCAGCAGTCCACAGGAGGCCTACGAGCAGTACTTC.

This clonotype came up many times. The CDR3 sequence: CANNPGTGGETQYF. DNA for the CDR3: TGTGCCAACAACCCCGGGACAGGGGGAGAGACCCAGTACTTC. The J gene is TRBJ2-5, the V gene TRBV12-3 or TRBV12-4; TRBD1 matches at 11 bases. J lost 4 bases, V lost 10 bases, and 8 bases had no gene match. The CDR3 is 14 amino acids.

This chain joins TRBV4-3 and TRBJ2-7; D might be TRBD1 (5 bases). The CDR3 loop spans 15 amino acids. Germline lookup yields CDR1 LGHNA and CDR2 YSLEER. V was pared by 1 base and J by 0 bases, with 10 bases between. The CDR3 here is CASSQATGYSYEQYF. The CDR3 bases are TGCGCCAGCAGCCAAGCTACAGGATACTCCTACGAGCAGTACTTC.

The chain combines TRBV7-2 with TRBJ2-7; D is perhaps TRBD1 (6 bases). Trimming left V 5 bases short and J 3 bases short, with 11 bases between. This CDR3 is built from 13 residues. Germline V gene lookup returns CDR1 SGHTA and CDR2 FQGNSA. CDR3 residues: CASSMRQVYEQYF. The CDR3 DNA reads TGTGCCAGCAGCATGAGACAGGTCTACGAGCAGTACTTC.

This clonotype was seen a few times. A junction end diverges from the germline sequence, so it may reflect a read error. This chain joins TRBV30 and TRBJ1-2; 9 positions agree with TRBD1. The CDR3 totals 13 residues. CDR1 GTSNPN and CDR2 SVGIG come from the germline V gene (reference sequence). In nucleotides, the CDR3 is TGTGTCTGGGTCGGACAGGGGTTGTATGGCTACACCTTC. Translation: CVWVGQGLYGYTF.

The sample holds many counts of this clonotype. The chain uses TRBV28 and TRBJ2-5, with D unresolved. Germline-derived CDR1 and CDR2 are MDHEN and SYDVKM. This CDR3 region has 16 residues. Trimming shortened V by 6 bases and J by 3 bases, and 20 bases separated the two germline ends. CDR3 in amino acids: CASSLEGYRSKETQYF. The DNA for the CDR3 is TGTGCCAGCAGCCTTGAAGGGTATCGTTCAAAAGAGACCCAGTACTTC.

This clonotype was seen a few times. The chain is built from TRBV7-9 and TRBJ2-7; the D is unclear. Germline values: CDR1 SEHNR, CDR2 FQNEAQ (reference sequence). V lost 2 bases and J lost 5, with 16 bases in between. This CDR3 has 15 amino acids. CDR3 nucleotides: TGTGCCAGCAGCTTATCCAGCCATCCTATTGACGAGCAGTACTTC. It encodes CASSLSSHPIDEQYF.

This clonotype was detected a few times. J is TRBJ2-5 and V is TRBV7-9; D perhaps matches TRBD1 (6 bases). Germline values: CDR1 SEHNR, CDR2 FQNEAQ (reference sequence). The CDR3 totals 16 residues. V gave up 5 bases and J gave up 1 base, with 17 bases separating them. The CDR3 reads CASSGPVTGLQETQYF. The CDR3 DNA sequence: TGTGCCAGCAGCGGCCCCGTAACAGGGCTCCAAGAGACCCAGTACTTC.

This clonotype was picked up many times. The V gene is TRBV6-1, the J gene TRBJ2-7; D is ambiguous. V lost 4 bases and J lost 6, with 25 bases in between. The germline V gene encodes CDR1 MNHNS and CDR2 SASEGT. CDR3 length: 17 residues. The CDR3 is CASSAQGPLADTGEQYF. For the CDR3, the DNA is TGTGCCAGCAGTGCCCAAGGCCCATTGGCCGACACGGGCGAGCAGTACTTC.

The sample holds many counts of this clonotype. The rearrangement uses TRBV7-9 and TRBJ1-2; no clear D gene. The CDR3 is 15 amino acids. The germline V and J ends were trimmed by 4 bases and 4 bases, with 16 bases remaining between them. CDR1 and CDR2 (germline): SEHNR, FQNEAQ (reference sequence). Here the CDR3 reads CASSSPRPPFYGYTF. The DNA of the CDR3 is TGTGCCAGCAGCTCTCCCCGTCCCCCGTTCTATGGCTACACCTTC.

The rearrangement uses TRBV7-9 and TRBJ2-7, with D possibly called TRBD1 or TRBD2 (5 bases each). The CDR3 has 14 amino acids. Germline CDR1 reads SEHNR; CDR2 reads FQNEAQ (reference sequence). Trimming pared 5 bases from V and 6 bases from J, leaving 17 bases between. CDR3 DNA: TGTGCCAGCAGCCTCAACCTGGGACCTCCCGAGCAGTACTTC. As protein: CASSLNLGPPEQYF.

The table lists this clonotype with a few counts. The junction and the germline gene differ at one end; a read error may be behind it. The V and J genes are TRBV12-3 or TRBV12-4 and TRBJ2-1; the D gene is possibly TRBD2 (6 bases). The CDR3 is made up of 13 amino acids. This CDR3 reads CASSLRGNNVQFF. In DNA, the CDR3 is TGTGCCAGCAGTTTGCGCGGGAACAATGTGCAGTTCTTC.

This clonotype was observed at least ten times. The chain recombines TRBV28 with TRBJ1-2; D unclear. Germline CDR1 MDHEN, CDR2 SYDVKM. CDR3 length equals 14 residues. The ends were cut back, 3 bases at V and 10 bases at J, with 18 bases in the middle. Here the CDR3 DNA reads TGTGCCAGCAGTTTTGAGTTGGTGGCTTTGGACTACACCTTC. Protein product: CASSFELVALDYTF.

V gene TRBV4-3 combines with J gene TRBJ2-2; D not resolved. The V gene's germline CDR1 is LGHNA and CDR2 YSLEER. The CDR3 totals 17 residues. The germline V and J ends were trimmed by 0 bases and 2 bases, with 13 bases remaining between them. CDR3 coding DNA: TGCGCCAGCAGCCAAGATCGGGCCAGCTCAAACACCGGGGAGCTGTTTTTT. Translating gives CASSQDRASSNTGELFF.

Here the CDR3 reads CSAREAVGGRAPYF. The CDR3 DNA sequence: TGCAGTGCTAGAGAGGCGGTAGGCGGGAGGGCCCCGTACTTC. The V gene is TRBV20-1, the J gene TRBJ2-7; 9 bases are a match to TRBD2. This CDR3 has 14 amino acids. Germline CDR1 and CDR2: DFQATT and SNEGSKA (reference sequence). With V trimmed by 0 bases and J by 12 bases, 12 bases remained unmatched.

This clonotype has just a few counts. As DNA, the CDR3 is TGTGCCAGCAGCCGCACCGGACAGGTGTACGAGCAGTACTTC. Amino acids: CASSRTGQVYEQYF. The chain has TRBV7-3 and TRBJ2-7; TRBD1 matches at 7 bases. Germline V gene data show CDR1 as SGHTA and CDR2 as FQGTGA. V lost 5 bases and J lost 4; bases outside the gene matches: 8. The CDR3 length is 14 residues.

The sample holds many counts of this clonotype. V and J are TRBV27 and TRBJ1-6; TRBD1 agrees at 8 bases. V was clipped by 3 bases and J by 12 bases; unmatched bases: 4. CDR3 size: 13 residues. The germline V gene encodes CDR1 MNHEY and CDR2 SMNVEV (reference sequence). The CDR3 coding sequence is TGTGCCAGCAGTTTCAGGGGGCTGAAACCCCTCCACTTT. Residues: CASSFRGLKPLHF.

This clonotype was counted at least ten times. The chain joins TRBV2 to TRBJ2-7; D may be TRBD1 (6 bases). The CDR3 is made up of 15 amino acids. Deletions cut 6 bases from V and 6 bases from J, with 21 bases between. Germline lookup yields CDR1 SNHLY and CDR2 FYNNEI. CDR3 DNA sequence: TGTGCCAGCAGCCGCGAGGGGACATCCGGATCCGAGCAGTACTTC. Translated, it gives CASSREGTSGSEQYF.

This clonotype occurred a few times. The chain uses TRBV14 and TRBJ1-1, with D unclear. The CDR3 extends over 14 amino acids. The V end lost 5 bases, the J end lost 5 bases, and 15 bases lay between the germline ends. The germline gives CDR1 SGHDN, CDR2 FVKESK. In DNA, the CDR3 is TGTGCCAGCAGCAAAACAATCGGCGGGACTGAAGCTTTCTTT. Translated: CASSKTIGGTEAFF.

The gene calls are TRBV5-1 and TRBJ1-1, with TRBD1 identical over 9 bases. Trimming at V came to 1 base and at J to 6 bases, leaving 7 bases not matched to a gene. Germline V CDR1 and CDR2: SGHRS, YFSETQ. CDR3 length: 15 residues. CDR3 sequence (DNA): TGCGCCAGCAGCTTGAAGGGTACAGGGGGCCCTGAAGCTTTCTTT. This encodes CASSLKGTGGPEAFF.